Detailed here is one T cell receptor (beta chain). No antigen is known for it. These data come from a study of glioma-infiltrating T cells. Study results and limitations: Only very few CDR3 sequences appeared in both tissue and blood. Tissue-blood divergence was below expectation in non-neoplastic patients, above in gliomas. Signature shared blood CDR3 motifs were enriched in low-divergence and depleted in high-divergence patients.

CDR3 length: 17 amino acids. Germline V lookup: CDR1 SGHAT, CDR2 FQDESV (reference sequence). TCR alpha and beta CDR3 regions were amplified from RNA using iRepertoire nested multiplex PCR. TCRdb ran MiXCR on the multiplex PCR reads and lists one entry per CDR3 protein. The data contain 300,000 to 450,000 distinct CDR3 sequences, 41% of them singletons. This chain links TRBV11-1 with TRBJ2-5; 13 bases fit TRBD2. The J call is doubtful: the DNA matches TRBJ2-7 better. The receptor was derived from a human donor with low-grade glioma or glioblastoma, undergoing nonglioma brain surgery, or in good health (not recorded which). Sequenced: glioma tissue, nonneoplastic brain tissue, or PBMCs (not recorded which). CDR3 amino acids: CASSLVWTSGSPYEQYF. The DNA of the CDR3 is TGTGCCAGCAGCTTAGTCTGGACTAGCGGGAGCCCCTACGAGCAGTACTTC.